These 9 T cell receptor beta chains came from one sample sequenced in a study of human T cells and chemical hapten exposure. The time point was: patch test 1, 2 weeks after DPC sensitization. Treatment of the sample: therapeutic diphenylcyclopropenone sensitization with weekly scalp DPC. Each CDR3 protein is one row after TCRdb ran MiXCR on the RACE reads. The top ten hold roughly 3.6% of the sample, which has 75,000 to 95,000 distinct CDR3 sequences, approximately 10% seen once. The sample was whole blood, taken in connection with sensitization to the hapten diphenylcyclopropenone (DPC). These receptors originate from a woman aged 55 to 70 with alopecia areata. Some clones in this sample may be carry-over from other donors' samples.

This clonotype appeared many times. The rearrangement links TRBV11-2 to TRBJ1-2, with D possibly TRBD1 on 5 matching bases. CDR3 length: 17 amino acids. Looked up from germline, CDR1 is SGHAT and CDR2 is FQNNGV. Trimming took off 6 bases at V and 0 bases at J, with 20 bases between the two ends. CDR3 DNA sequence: TGTGCCAGCAGTTTTTCGGTCCGGGACTTTTCTAACTATGGCTACACCTTC. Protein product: CASSFSVRDFSNYGYTF.

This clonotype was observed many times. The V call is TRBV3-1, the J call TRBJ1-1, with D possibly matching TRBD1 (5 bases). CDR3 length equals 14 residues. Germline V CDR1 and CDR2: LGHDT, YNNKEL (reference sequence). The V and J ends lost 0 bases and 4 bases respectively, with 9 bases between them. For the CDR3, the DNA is TGTGCCAGCAGCCAAGACGGGGCCATCACTGAAGCTTTCTTT. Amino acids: CASSQDGAITEAFF.

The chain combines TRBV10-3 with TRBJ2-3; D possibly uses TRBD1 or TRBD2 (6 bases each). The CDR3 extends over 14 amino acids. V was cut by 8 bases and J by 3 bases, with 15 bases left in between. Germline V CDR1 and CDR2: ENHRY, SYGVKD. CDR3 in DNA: TGTGCCATCGGCCTGGGGGGCTCGACAGATACGCAGTATTTT. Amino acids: CAIGLGGSTDTQYF.

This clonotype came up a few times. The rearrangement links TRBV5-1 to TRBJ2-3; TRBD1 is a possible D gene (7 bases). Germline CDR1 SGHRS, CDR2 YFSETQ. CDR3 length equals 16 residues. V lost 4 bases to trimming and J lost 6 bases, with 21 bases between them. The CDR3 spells CASSLGDSGFVDTQYF. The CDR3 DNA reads TGCGCCAGCAGCCTGGGGGACAGCGGGTTTGTGGATACGCAGTATTTT.

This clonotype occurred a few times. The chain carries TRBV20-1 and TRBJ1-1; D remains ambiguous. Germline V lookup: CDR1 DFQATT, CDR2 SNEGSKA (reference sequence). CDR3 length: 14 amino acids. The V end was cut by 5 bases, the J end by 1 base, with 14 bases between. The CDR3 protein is CSAARRSRNTEAFF. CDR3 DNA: TGCAGTGCTGCCCGCAGAAGCCGGAACACTGAAGCTTTCTTT.

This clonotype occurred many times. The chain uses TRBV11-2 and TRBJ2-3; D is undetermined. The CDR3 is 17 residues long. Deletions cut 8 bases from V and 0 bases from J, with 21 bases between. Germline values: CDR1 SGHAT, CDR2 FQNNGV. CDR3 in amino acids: CASRRVRGQISTDTQYF. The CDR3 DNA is TGTGCCAGCCGCCGGGTGCGTGGTCAGATTAGCACAGATACGCAGTATTTT.

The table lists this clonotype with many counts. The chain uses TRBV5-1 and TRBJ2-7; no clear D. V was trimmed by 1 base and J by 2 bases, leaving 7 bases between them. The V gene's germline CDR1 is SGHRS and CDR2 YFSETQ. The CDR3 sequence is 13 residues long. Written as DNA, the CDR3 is TGCGCCAGCAGCTTGCTGGAAGCCTACGAGCAGTACTTC. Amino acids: CASSLLEAYEQYF.

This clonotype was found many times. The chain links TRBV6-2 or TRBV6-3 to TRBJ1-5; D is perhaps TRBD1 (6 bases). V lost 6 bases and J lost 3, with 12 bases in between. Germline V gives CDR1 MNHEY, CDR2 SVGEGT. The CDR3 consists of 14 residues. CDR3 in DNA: TGTGCCAGCAGGAATGGACAGTTCAATCAGCCCCAGCATTTT. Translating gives CASRNGQFNQPQHF.

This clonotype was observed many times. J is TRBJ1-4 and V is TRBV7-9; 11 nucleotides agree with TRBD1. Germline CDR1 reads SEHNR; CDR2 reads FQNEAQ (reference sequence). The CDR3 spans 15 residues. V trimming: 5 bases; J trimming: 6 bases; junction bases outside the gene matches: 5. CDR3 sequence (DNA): TGTGCCAGCAGCGCGCGGGACAGGGGGGATGAAAAACTGTTTTTT. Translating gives CASSARDRGDEKLFF. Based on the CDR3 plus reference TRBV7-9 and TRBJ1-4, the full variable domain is DTGVSQNPRHKITKRGQNVTFRCDPISEHNRLYWYRQTLGQGPEFLTYFQNEAQLEKSRLLSDRFSAERPKGSFSTLEIQRTEQGDSAMYLCASSARDRGDEKLFFGSGTQLSVL.